Presented here are 19 T cell receptor beta chains from one specimen sequenced in a study of blood T cell repertoires in COVID-19. Produced via immunoSEQ multiplex PCR; TCRdb's table is partial and in-frame only. This table holds more than 200,000 clones, approximately 91% found once. What was sequenced was peripheral blood. The receptors were gathered from a woman aged 60-75 years with acute or convalescent COVID-19.

V is TRBV6-5 and J is TRBJ1-6; 12 bases are a match to TRBD1. The ends lost 2 bases at V and 9 bases at J; junction bases unmatched: 2. The CDR3 runs to 15 residues. CDR1 MNHEY and CDR2 SVGAGI come from the germline V gene. The CDR3 bases are TGTGCCAGCAGTTACGGGACAGGGGGCGGTTCACCCCTCCACTTT. It specifies CASSYGTGGGSPLHF.

The chain uses TRBV7-9 and TRBJ2-3, with 7 bases identical to TRBD1. The CDR3 sequence is 14 residues long. Germline V gene data show CDR1 as SEHNR and CDR2 as FQNEAQ (reference sequence). With 8 bases clipped from V and 8 bases from J, the junction kept 13 bases outside the gene matches. The CDR3 region has the DNA TGTGCCAGCGGAACAGGGGCATACCAAGGTACGCAGTATTTT. Amino acid sequence: CASGTGAYQGTQYF.

The chain carries TRBV3-1 (or the pseudogene TRBV3-2) and TRBJ1-1; D remains unclear. Germline-derived CDR1 and CDR2 are LGHDT and YNNKEL (reference sequence). Between the trimmed V and J ends, which lost 4 bases and 3 bases, there was a span of 6 bases. There are 12 residues in the CDR3. CDR3 coding DNA: TGTGCCAGCAGCCCCTCAGACACTGAAGCTTTCTTT. As protein: CASSPSDTEAFF.

The chain employs TRBV3-1 (or the pseudogene TRBV3-2) and TRBJ1-2, with no clear D. The V gene's germline CDR1 is LGHDT and CDR2 YNNKEL (reference sequence). The length of the CDR3 is 13 residues. V was cut by 0 bases and J by 7 bases, with 9 bases left in between. The CDR3 loop is CASSQDEGFGYTF. The CDR3 coding sequence is TGTGCCAGCAGCCAAGACGAGGGATTTGGCTACACCTTC.

The chain couples TRBV2 to TRBJ1-5; 10 bases agree with TRBD1. Germline values: CDR1 SNHLY, CDR2 FYNNEI. The length of the CDR3 is 15 residues. With 8 bases clipped from V and 6 bases from J, the junction kept 10 bases outside the gene matches. The DNA of the CDR3 is TGTGCCAGCTGTGCCCAGGGACAGGGGATTCAGCCCCAGCATTTT. This translates into CASCAQGQGIQPQHF.

This clone appeared once. This chain uses TRBV4-2 with TRBJ1-5, with a possible D match to TRBD1 (6 bases). CDR1 is LGHNA, CDR2 YNFKEQ, per germline. The CDR3 contains 13 residues. Deletions cut 1 base from V and 7 bases from J, with 8 bases between. As DNA, the CDR3 is TGTGCCAGCAGCCAAGGAGGGGGACAGCCCCAGCATTTT. This codes for CASSQGGGQPQHF.

This chain links TRBV5-1 with TRBJ1-6; 10 bases map to TRBD1. V lost 0 bases, J lost 6 bases, and 6 bases stayed unmatched. The CDR3 runs to 17 residues. The germline V gene encodes CDR1 SGHRS and CDR2 YFSETQ. In DNA, the CDR3 is TGCGCCAGCAGCTTGGGGAGACAGGGGGCGGGTAATTCACCCCTCCACTTT. This gives the protein CASSLGRQGAGNSPLHF.

The chain combines TRBV6-6 with TRBJ1-5, with TRBD1 as a possible D gene (5 bases). Germline V gives CDR1 MNHNY, CDR2 SVGAGI (reference sequence). The CDR3 is made up of 14 amino acids. The ends were cut back, 0 bases at V and 4 bases at J, with 7 bases in the middle. CDR3 residues: CASSYSTDNQPQHF. The CDR3 DNA reads TGTGCCAGCAGTTACTCGACAGATAATCAGCCCCAGCATTTT.

This chain links TRBV11-3 with TRBJ2-1; 10 nucleotides match TRBD2. V was pared by 1 base and J by 6 bases, with 9 bases of the junction left unmatched. The CDR3 length is 17 residues. The germline V gene encodes CDR1 SGHNT and CDR2 YENEEA. The DNA for the CDR3 is TGTGCCAGCAGCTTAGTGTCTAGCGGGAGCGGGGGCAATGAGCAGTTCTTC. This translates into CASSLVSSGSGGNEQFF.

The chain carries TRBV10-3 and TRBJ1-1, with D perhaps matching TRBD1 (6 bases). Looked up from germline, CDR1 is ENHRY and CDR2 is SYGVKD. V lost 0 bases to trimming and J lost 9 bases, with 14 bases between them. This CDR3 contains 14 residues. CDR3: CAISESGTGSKAFF. CDR3 coding DNA: TGTGCCATCAGTGAGTCGGGTACAGGGAGTAAAGCTTTCTTT.

The V and J genes are TRBV21-1 and TRBJ2-7; no DNA check was done on the table's D call, TRBD1. TRBV21-1 is a known pseudogene. The CDR3 is made up of 10 amino acids. The CDR3 DNA reads TGTGCCAGCTCCCCGTCCCCTCAGGCCTTC. Its translation is CASSPSPQAF.

This sequence joins TRBV18 and TRBJ1-1; 9 nucleotides match TRBD1. From germline, CDR1 is KGHSH and CDR2 LQKENI. The junction had 4 bases not matched to a gene; V was cut back by 5 bases and J by 0 bases. The length of the CDR3 is 15 residues. This CDR3 is CASSMGQGLNTEAFF. In DNA, the CDR3 is TGTGCCAGCTCAATGGGACAGGGTCTGAACACTGAAGCTTTCTTT.

This clone was detected once. This chain connects TRBV6-5 to TRBJ2-2; 7 bases are a match to TRBD1. Germline V gene data show CDR1 as MNHEY and CDR2 as SVGAGI. V shed 0 bases, J shed 6 bases, and the junction held 4 bases outside the gene matches. The CDR3 has 15 residues. The CDR3 sequence: CASSYSGQGAGELFF. CDR3 coding DNA: TGTGCCAGCAGTTACTCGGGGCAGGGGGCCGGGGAGCTGTTTTTT.

The chain uses TRBV10-3 and TRBJ1-5, with unresolved D. The CDR3 length is 15 residues. Germline V gene lookup returns CDR1 ENHRY and CDR2 SYGVKD. V lost 2 bases, J lost 1 base, and 9 bases lay in between. CDR3 coding DNA: TGTGCCATCAGTGAGGCGGGGTTAAGCAATCAGCCCCAGCATTTT. This codes for CAISEAGLSNQPQHF.

This chain links TRBV6-1 with TRBJ2-7; 9 bases are shared with TRBD2. Germline assignment: CDR1 MNHNS and CDR2 SASEGT. The CDR3 has 14 amino acids. The ends lost 3 bases at V and 4 bases at J; junction bases unmatched: 4. The CDR3 DNA follows: TGTGCCAGCAGTGAGTCTAGCGGGGCTTACGAGCAGTACTTC. Its protein product is CASSESSGAYEQYF.

V usage is TRBV3-1 (or the pseudogene TRBV3-2) and J usage is TRBJ2-2; TRBD1 might be the D (6 bases). Trimming took 2 bases from V and 4 from J, leaving 8 bases between them. The CDR3 covers 14 residues. Looked up from germline, CDR1 is LGHDT and CDR2 is YNNKEL (reference sequence). CDR3 sequence reads: CASSQRTATGELFF. The CDR3, as DNA: TGTGCCAGCAGCCAAAGGACAGCCACCGGGGAGCTGTTTTTT.

This clone was observed a few times. The rearrangement joins TRBV13 to TRBJ2-1, with 11 positions matching TRBD2. The J segment lost 7 bases and the V segment lost 0 bases, leaving 5 bases of the junction unmatched. Germline V CDR1 and CDR2: PRHDT, FYEKMQ (reference sequence). This CDR3 is built from 16 residues. The CDR3 sequence: CASSLGSGRAGNEQFF. In DNA form, the CDR3 reads TGTGCCAGCAGCTTAGGTAGCGGGAGGGCAGGTAATGAGCAGTTCTTC.

This sequence joins TRBV30 and TRBJ1-2, with TRBD1 matching 9 bases. The germline CDR1 and CDR2 sequences are GTSNPN and SVGIG (reference sequence). V was clipped by 5 bases and J by 8 bases; unmatched bases: 12. The CDR3 extends over 14 amino acids. The CDR3 sequence: CAWGDSGTGNGYTF. DNA of the CDR3: TGTGCCTGGGGGGATTCCGGGACAGGGAACGGCTACACCTTC.

This clone was picked up a small number of times. The chain combines TRBV19 with TRBJ1-1, with 7 bases that match TRBD1. CDR3 length equals 15 residues. After removal of 5 bases from V and 1 base from J, the junction contained 7 bases not matched to a gene. The germline gives CDR1 LNHDA, CDR2 SQIVND (reference sequence). The CDR3 region has the DNA TGTGCCAGTAGTCCGCCTGGACAGGAGAACACTGAAGCTTTCTTT. It is translated as CASSPPGQENTEAFF.